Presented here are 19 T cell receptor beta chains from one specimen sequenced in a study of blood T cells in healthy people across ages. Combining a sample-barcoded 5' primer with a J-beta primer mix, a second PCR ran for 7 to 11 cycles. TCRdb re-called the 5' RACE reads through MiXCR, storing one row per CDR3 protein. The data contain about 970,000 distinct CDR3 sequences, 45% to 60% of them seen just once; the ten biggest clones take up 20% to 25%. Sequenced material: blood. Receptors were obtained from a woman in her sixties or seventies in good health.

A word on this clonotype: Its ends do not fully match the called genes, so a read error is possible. The DNA of the CDR3 is TGTGCCACCGGCAGAGACAGGGTAGAAACCGGGGAGCTGTTTTTT. This sequence encodes CATGRDRVETGELFF. The genes are TRBV15 and TRBJ2-2; 7 nucleotides match TRBD1. CDR1 is LNHNV, CDR2 YYDKDF, per germline (reference sequence). This CDR3 region has 15 residues.

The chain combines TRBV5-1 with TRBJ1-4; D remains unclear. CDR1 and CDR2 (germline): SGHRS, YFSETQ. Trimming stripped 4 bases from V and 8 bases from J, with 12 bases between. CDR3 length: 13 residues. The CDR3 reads CASSPLAEEKLFF. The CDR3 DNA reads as TGCGCCAGCAGCCCCTTAGCGGAGGAAAAACTGTTTTTT.

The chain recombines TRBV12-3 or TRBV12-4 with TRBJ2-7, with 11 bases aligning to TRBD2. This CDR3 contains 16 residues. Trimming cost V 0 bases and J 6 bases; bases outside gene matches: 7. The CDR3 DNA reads TGTGCCAGCAGTTTAGCGCGGACTAGCGGGTGGGGCGAGCAGTACTTC. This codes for CASSLARTSGWGEQYF.

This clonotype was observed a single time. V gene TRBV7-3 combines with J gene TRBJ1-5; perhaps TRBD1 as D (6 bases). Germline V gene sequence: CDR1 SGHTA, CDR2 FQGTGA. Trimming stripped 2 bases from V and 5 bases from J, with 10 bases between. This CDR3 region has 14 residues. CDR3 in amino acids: CASSLQGRDQPQHF. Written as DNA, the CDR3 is TGTGCCAGCAGCTTACAGGGGCGAGATCAGCCCCAGCATTTT. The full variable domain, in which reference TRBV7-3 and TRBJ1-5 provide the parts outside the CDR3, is GAGVSQTPSNKVTEKGKYVELRCDPISGHTALYWYRQSLGQGPEFLIYFQGTGAADDSGLPNDRFFAVRPEGSVSTLKIQRTERGDSAVYLCASSLQGRDQPQHFGDGTRLSIL.

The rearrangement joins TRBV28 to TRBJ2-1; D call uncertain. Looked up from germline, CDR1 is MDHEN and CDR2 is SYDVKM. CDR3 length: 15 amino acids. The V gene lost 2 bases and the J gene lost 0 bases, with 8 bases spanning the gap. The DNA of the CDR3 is TGTGCCAGCAGTTTAGGGGATAACTCCTACAATGAGCAGTTCTTC. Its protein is CASSLGDNSYNEQFF.

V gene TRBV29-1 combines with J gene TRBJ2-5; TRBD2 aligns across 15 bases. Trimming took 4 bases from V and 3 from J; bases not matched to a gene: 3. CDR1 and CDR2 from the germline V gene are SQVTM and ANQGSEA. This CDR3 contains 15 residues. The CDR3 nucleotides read TGCAGCGTTGGGCGGACTAGCGGGAGGGAAGAGACCCAGTACTTC. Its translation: CSVGRTSGREETQYF.

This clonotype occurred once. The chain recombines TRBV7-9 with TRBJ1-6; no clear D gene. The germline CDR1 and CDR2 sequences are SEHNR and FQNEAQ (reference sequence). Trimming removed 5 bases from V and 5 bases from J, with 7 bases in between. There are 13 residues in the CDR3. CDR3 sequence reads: CASSQEHNSPLHF. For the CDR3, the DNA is TGTGCCAGCAGCCAGGAGCATAATTCACCCCTCCACTTT.

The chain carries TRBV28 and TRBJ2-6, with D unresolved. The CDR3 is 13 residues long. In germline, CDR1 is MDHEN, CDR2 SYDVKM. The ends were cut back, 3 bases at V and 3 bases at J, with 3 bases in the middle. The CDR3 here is CASSFDGANVLTF. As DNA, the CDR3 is TGTGCCAGCAGTTTCGATGGGGCCAACGTCCTGACTTTC.

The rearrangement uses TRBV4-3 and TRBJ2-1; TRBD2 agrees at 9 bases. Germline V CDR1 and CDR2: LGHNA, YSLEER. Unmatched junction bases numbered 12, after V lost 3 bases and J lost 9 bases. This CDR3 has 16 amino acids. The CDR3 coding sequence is TGCGCCAGCAGCCAGACCGGGACTAGCAAGTCGCCTGAGCAGTTCTTC. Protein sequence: CASSQTGTSKSPEQFF.

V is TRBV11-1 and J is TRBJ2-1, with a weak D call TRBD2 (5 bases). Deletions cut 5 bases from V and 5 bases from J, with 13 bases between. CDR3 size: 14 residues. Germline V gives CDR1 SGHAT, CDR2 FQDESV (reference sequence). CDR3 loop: CASSPSGSHNEQFF. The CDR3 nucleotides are TGTGCCAGCAGCCCCAGCGGTTCACACAATGAGCAGTTCTTC.

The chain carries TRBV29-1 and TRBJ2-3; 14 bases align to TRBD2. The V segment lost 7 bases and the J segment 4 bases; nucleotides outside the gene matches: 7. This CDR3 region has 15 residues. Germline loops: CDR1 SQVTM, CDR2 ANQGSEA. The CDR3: CSAGTSGSFADTQYF. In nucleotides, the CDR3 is TGCAGCGCCGGGACTAGCGGGAGTTTCGCAGATACGCAGTATTTT.

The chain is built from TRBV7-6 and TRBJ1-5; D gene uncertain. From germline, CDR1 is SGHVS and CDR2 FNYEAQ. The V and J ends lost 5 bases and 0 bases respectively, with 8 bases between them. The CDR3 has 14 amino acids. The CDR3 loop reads CASSMGVSNQPQHF. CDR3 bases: TGTGCCAGCAGCATGGGAGTTAGCAATCAGCCCCAGCATTTT.

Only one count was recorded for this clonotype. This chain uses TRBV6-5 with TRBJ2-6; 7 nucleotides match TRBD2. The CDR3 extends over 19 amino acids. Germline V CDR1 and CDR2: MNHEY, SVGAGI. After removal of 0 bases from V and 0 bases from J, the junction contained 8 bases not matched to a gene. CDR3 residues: CASSYSIGGLSSGANVLTF. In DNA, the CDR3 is TGTGCCAGCAGTTACTCTATTGGGGGACTAAGCTCTGGGGCCAACGTCCTGACTTTC.

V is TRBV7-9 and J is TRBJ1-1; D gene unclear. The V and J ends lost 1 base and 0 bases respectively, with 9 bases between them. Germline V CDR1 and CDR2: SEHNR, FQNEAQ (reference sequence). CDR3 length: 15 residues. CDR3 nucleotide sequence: TGTGCCAGCAGCTTAGGATTGAATATGAACACTGAAGCTTTCTTT. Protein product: CASSLGLNMNTEAFF.

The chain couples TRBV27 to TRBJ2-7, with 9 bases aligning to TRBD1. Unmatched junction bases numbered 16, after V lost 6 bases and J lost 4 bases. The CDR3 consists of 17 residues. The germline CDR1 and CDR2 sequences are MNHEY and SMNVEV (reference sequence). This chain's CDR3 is CASRHLQAGQGSYEQYF. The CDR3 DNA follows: TGTGCCAGCAGACACCTTCAGGCGGGACAGGGTTCTTACGAGCAGTACTTC.

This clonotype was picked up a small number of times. CDR3 DNA sequence: TGCGCCAGCAGCCAAGATCAAAGCGACTATGGCTACACCTTC. Its protein product is CASSQDQSDYGYTF. This chain connects TRBV4-1 to TRBJ1-2; D is unresolved. V lost 0 bases and J lost 3, with 8 bases in between. Germline V gives CDR1 MGHRA, CDR2 YSYEKL. This CDR3 is 14 amino acids long.

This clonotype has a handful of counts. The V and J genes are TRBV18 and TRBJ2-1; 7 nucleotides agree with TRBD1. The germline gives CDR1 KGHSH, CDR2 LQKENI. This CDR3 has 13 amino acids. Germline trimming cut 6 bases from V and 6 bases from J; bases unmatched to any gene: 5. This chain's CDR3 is CASSPGQTNEQFF. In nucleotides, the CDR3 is TGTGCCAGCTCCCCGGGACAGACCAATGAGCAGTTCTTC.

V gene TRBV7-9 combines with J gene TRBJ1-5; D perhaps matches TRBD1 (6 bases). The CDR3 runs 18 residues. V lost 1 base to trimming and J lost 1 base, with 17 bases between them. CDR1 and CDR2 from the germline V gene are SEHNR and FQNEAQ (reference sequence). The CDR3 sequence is CASSLERGGGKSNQPQHF. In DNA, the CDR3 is TGTGCCAGCAGCTTAGAACGAGGGGGGGGGAAAAGCAATCAGCCCCAGCATTTT.

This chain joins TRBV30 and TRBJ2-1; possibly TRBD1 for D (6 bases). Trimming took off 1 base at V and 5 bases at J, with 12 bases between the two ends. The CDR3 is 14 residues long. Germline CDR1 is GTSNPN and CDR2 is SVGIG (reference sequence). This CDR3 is CAWSATPGDNEQFF. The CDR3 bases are TGTGCCTGGAGTGCGACCCCAGGGGACAATGAGCAGTTCTTC.